This entry features one TCR beta chain sequence. The sample belongs to a study of T cells expressing NK-cell markers. Turning to the study itself: The eight sequenced donors comprised seven who were HCMV-seropositive and one who was seronegative.

After re-calling the 5' RACE reads, TCRdb lists one entry per CDR3 protein, DNA absent. Recorded for this sample: about 260,000 distinct CDR3 sequences. This CDR3 comprises 14 residues. Germline V gene data show CDR1 as KGHSH and CDR2 as LQKENI. The specimen was blood T cells: a sorted CD56 or NKG2C T cell subset, CD4+ or CD8+ T cells, or bulk PBMC T cells (not recorded which). The J gene is TRBJ1-4, the V gene TRBV18; TCRdb designates TRBD1, a call that cannot be tested without DNA. The clonotype was recovered from a man aged 18 to 35 in good health. The chain's CDR3 is CASSRGSGNEKLFF.